These 25 T cell receptor beta chains were sequenced from one sample in a study of shared clonotypes between healthy human individuals. The table came from immunoSEQ multiplex PCR; TCRdb's copy has only in-frame clones and leaves some out. This table holds about 1.5 million clones, 95% to 99% found once. The specimen sequenced was naive CD4+ T cells sorted from blood. Sample subset: CD45RA+ positively selected. These receptors were collected from a man between 25 and 39 years old in good health.

The chain employs TRBV9 and TRBJ2-3; D is ambiguous. Per germline, CDR1 SGDLS and CDR2 YYNGEE. V shed 4 bases and J shed 5 bases, with 11 bases lying between them. The CDR3 sequence is 13 residues long. The CDR3: CASSPAGLDTQYF. The DNA of the CDR3 is TGTGCCAGCAGCCCTGCTGGCCTAGATACGCAGTATTTT. The full variable domain, completed using reference TRBV9 and TRBJ2-3, is DSGVTQTPKHLITATGQRVTLRCSPRSGDLSVYWYQQSLDQGLQFLIQYYNGEERAKGNILERFSAQQFPDLHSELNLSSLELGDSALYFCASSPAGLDTQYFGPGTRLTVL.

The V call is TRBV4-2, the J call TRBJ2-1, with 8 nucleotides matching TRBD2. This CDR3 comprises 16 residues. J gave up 8 bases and V 0 bases, and 9 bases lay outside the gene matches. Germline assignment: CDR1 LGHNA and CDR2 YNFKEQ. Here the CDR3 DNA reads TGTGCCAGCAGCCAAGATCGGTCGGGAGGGAGCGATGAGCAGTTCTTC. Protein sequence: CASSQDRSGGSDEQFF.

The chain couples TRBV5-1 to TRBJ2-3, with 9 bases that match TRBD2. The J segment lost 3 bases and the V segment lost 1 base, leaving 6 bases of the junction unmatched. Germline V gives CDR1 SGHRS, CDR2 YFSETQ. This CDR3 comprises 16 residues. CDR3 in amino acids: CASSLRLAGRTDTQYF. CDR3 nucleotides: TGCGCCAGCAGCTTGCGGCTAGCGGGGAGAACAGATACGCAGTATTTT.

The rearrangement links TRBV25-1 to TRBJ2-1; weak D call: TRBD2 (7 bases). Germline V gene data show CDR1 as MGHDK and CDR2 as SYGVNS. Trimming pared 3 bases from V and 9 bases from J, leaving 18 bases between. The CDR3 is 15 amino acids. CDR3 coding DNA: TGTGCCAGCAGTGAGCCCAGCGGAGGGGGGGGTGAGCAGTTCTTC. Protein: CASSEPSGGGGEQFF.

J is TRBJ2-1 and V is TRBV7-3; 8 bases are a match to TRBD2. The junction had 17 bases not matched to a gene; V was cut back by 5 bases and J by 8 bases. This CDR3 contains 17 residues. Germline lookup yields CDR1 SGHTA and CDR2 FQGTGA. This CDR3 reads CASSPTHGAGARHEQFF. CDR3 in DNA: TGTGCCAGCAGCCCAACCCATGGAGCGGGAGCGAGGCATGAGCAGTTCTTC.

This chain uses TRBV2 with TRBJ1-1, with D perhaps TRBD1 (6 bases). Germline loops: CDR1 SNHLY, CDR2 FYNNEI. The CDR3 length is 14 residues. Trimming stripped 7 bases from V and 3 bases from J, with 15 bases between. The chain's CDR3 is CASTLRGGYTEAFF. In nucleotides, the CDR3 is TGTGCCAGCACCCTCCGAGGGGGTTACACTGAAGCTTTCTTT.

The chain carries TRBV10-2 and TRBJ2-3; D is ambiguous. V lost 4 bases, J lost 4 bases, and 12 bases lay in between. This CDR3 contains 14 residues. Germline-derived CDR1 and CDR2 are WSHSY and SAAADI. Here the CDR3 reads CASSAHSGADTQYF. The DNA of the CDR3 is TGCGCCAGCAGTGCCCATTCGGGTGCAGATACGCAGTATTTT.

The chain couples TRBV10-3 to TRBJ2-5; unclear D gene. Germline V CDR1 and CDR2: ENHRY, SYGVKD. Trimming cost V 6 bases and J 2 bases, with 10 bases left between them. There are 13 residues in the CDR3. CDR3 DNA: TGTGCCATCAGGGCGGTGCAACAAGAGACCCAGTACTTC. Amino acids: CAIRAVQQETQYF.

The V call is TRBV5-1, the J call TRBJ2-5; TRBD2 agrees at 16 bases. The CDR3 is made up of 18 amino acids. V gave up 3 bases and J gave up 5 bases; unmatched junction bases: 10. From germline, CDR1 is SGHRS and CDR2 YFSETQ. The DNA of the CDR3 is TGCGCCAGCAGCTCGGGACTAGCGGGAGGGCCGAGTGAGGAGACCCAGTACTTC. Translating it yields CASSSGLAGGPSEETQYF.

The chain uses TRBV10-3 and TRBJ2-2; TRBD2 matches at 10 bases. The CDR3 length is 18 residues. Trimming removed 0 bases from V and 2 bases from J; junction bases left unmatched: 6. Germline V gene sequence: CDR1 ENHRY, CDR2 SYGVKD. The CDR3 protein is CAISESPLAGRNTGELFF. The CDR3 coding sequence is TGTGCCATCAGTGAGTCACCACTAGCGGGGCGAAACACCGGGGAGCTGTTTTTT.

The chain recombines TRBV29-1 with TRBJ2-7; D possibly corresponds to TRBD1 (5 bases). This CDR3 is 12 amino acids long. Trimming removed 4 bases from V and 0 bases from J, with 7 bases in between. Germline lookup yields CDR1 SQVTM and CDR2 ANQGSEA. The chain's CDR3 is CSVGQPSYEQYF. CDR3 in DNA: TGCAGCGTTGGACAGCCCTCCTACGAGCAGTACTTC.

This clone was observed once. The chain uses TRBV6-1 and TRBJ2-7; 8 bases fit TRBD1. Germline loops: CDR1 MNHNS, CDR2 SASEGT. This CDR3 spans 16 amino acids. V lost 6 bases to trimming and J lost 1 base; unmatched junction nucleotides: 11. CDR3 nucleotides: TGTGCCAGCAGGGAACAGGGGGTAGTGTGGTCCTACGAGCAGTACTTC. Its protein is CASREQGVVWSYEQYF.

This clone was seen ten or more times. The chain couples TRBV2 to TRBJ2-1; possibly TRBD1 or TRBD2 for D (6 bases each). Trimming left V 6 bases short and J 8 bases short, with 14 bases between. Germline V lookup: CDR1 SNHLY, CDR2 FYNNEI. This CDR3 is built from 13 residues. CDR3 amino acids: CASRGGFSHEQFF. CDR3 nucleotide sequence: TGTGCCAGCAGAGGGGGGTTCTCACATGAGCAGTTCTTC. Looking up the rest from reference TRBV2 and TRBJ2-1 gives the full variable domain: EPEVTQTPSHQVTQMGQEVILRCVPISNHLYFYWYRQILGQKVEFLVSFYNNEISEKSEIFDDQFSVERPDGSNFTLKIRSTKLEDSAMYFCASRGGFSHEQFFGPGTRLTVL.

Comment on this clone: The identical CDR3 is also encoded by other nucleotide sequences in the sample. This chain links TRBV5-1 with TRBJ2-3, with 12 nucleotides matching TRBD2. CDR1 SGHRS and CDR2 YFSETQ come from the germline V gene. V lost 4 bases, J lost 4 bases, and 4 bases stayed unmatched. This CDR3 contains 15 residues. CDR3 coding DNA: TGCGCCAGCAGCGCGGGACTAGCGGGCGCAGATACGCAGTATTTT. This sequence encodes CASSAGLAGADTQYF.

The chain is built from TRBV2 and TRBJ2-2; D is possibly TRBD2 (6 bases). Looked up from germline, CDR1 is SNHLY and CDR2 is FYNNEI. There are 14 residues in the CDR3. V lost 5 bases, J lost 7 bases, and 14 bases lay in between. The CDR3 loop reads CASSPRGVGGELFF. The DNA of the CDR3 is TGTGCCAGCAGTCCCCGCGGGGTTGGCGGGGAGCTGTTTTTT.

This clone showed up just once. The chain uses TRBV18 and TRBJ2-3; D may be TRBD2 (5 bases). Per the germline V gene, CDR1 is KGHSH and CDR2 is LQKENI. Trimming cost V 2 bases and J 0 bases, with 12 bases left between them. This CDR3 is built from 16 residues. The DNA of the CDR3 is TGTGCCAGCTCACCAGAGGCGGGCCTCAGCACAGATACGCAGTATTTT. This codes for CASSPEAGLSTDTQYF.

The chain recombines TRBV4-1 with TRBJ2-7; TRBD2 matches at 10 bases. Germline CDR1 MGHRA, CDR2 YSYEKL. The CDR3 has 16 amino acids. Unmatched junction bases numbered 8, after V lost 2 bases and J lost 4 bases. The CDR3 spells CASSQNPGLAEYEQYF. The CDR3 DNA reads as TGCGCCAGCAGCCAAAACCCCGGACTAGCGGAGTACGAGCAGTACTTC.

The chain employs TRBV5-1 and TRBJ2-3; 9 positions match TRBD2. CDR1 and CDR2 (germline): SGHRS, YFSETQ. This CDR3 has 14 amino acids. Losses at the gene ends were 3 bases for V and 6 bases for J; bases not matched to a gene: 5. For the CDR3, the DNA is TGCGCCAGCAGCTCGTCCGGGACTAGCGATACGCAGTATTTT. It yields the protein CASSSSGTSDTQYF. Drawing the rest from reference TRBV5-1 and TRBJ2-3, the complete variable domain is KAGVTQTPRYLIKTRGQQVTLSCSPISGHRSVSWYQQTPGQGLQFLFEYFSETQRNKGNFPGRFSGRQFSNSRSEMNVSTLELGDSALYLCASSSSGTSDTQYFGPGTRLTVL.

The rearrangement uses TRBV9 and TRBJ2-1; D perhaps matches TRBD2 (5 bases). Trimming took off 3 bases at V and 4 bases at J, with 14 bases between the two ends. The CDR3 runs 15 residues. Germline V gene data show CDR1 as SGDLS and CDR2 as YYNGEE. The CDR3 reads CASSADGNQYNEQFF. The DNA of the CDR3 is TGTGCCAGCAGCGCGGACGGGAATCAATACAATGAGCAGTTCTTC.

With regard to this clone: Additional DNA sequences in this sample encode the identical CDR3. The chain uses TRBV10-1 and TRBJ2-2; 7 bases agree with TRBD1. Losses at the gene ends were 2 bases for V and 4 bases for J; bases not matched to a gene: 1. Germline CDR1 reads WNHNN; CDR2 reads SYGVQD (reference sequence). The CDR3 has 14 amino acids. This CDR3 is CASSEPGGTGELFF. CDR3 in DNA: TGCGCCAGCAGTGAGCCAGGGGGCACCGGGGAGCTGTTTTTT.

The chain links TRBV2 to TRBJ2-2; D is perhaps TRBD1 (5 bases). Deletions cut 7 bases from V and 8 bases from J, with 11 bases between. This CDR3 is 12 amino acids long. Per the germline V gene, CDR1 is SNHLY and CDR2 is FYNNEI. CDR3 sequence reads: CASTRKGGELFF. In DNA, the CDR3 is TGTGCCAGCACCAGGAAGGGGGGGGAGCTGTTTTTT. The full variable domain, in which reference TRBV2 and TRBJ2-2 provide the parts outside the CDR3, is EPEVTQTPSHQVTQMGQEVILRCVPISNHLYFYWYRQILGQKVEFLVSFYNNEISEKSEIFDDQFSVERPDGSNFTLKIRSTKLEDSAMYFCASTRKGGELFFGEGSRLTVL.

This clone was seen just once. The gene calls are TRBV30 and TRBJ2-7; D not certain. V shed 2 bases and J shed 6 bases, with 8 bases lying between them. This CDR3 is built from 11 residues. CDR1 GTSNPN and CDR2 SVGIG come from the germline V gene (reference sequence). CDR3 coding DNA: TGTGCCTGGAGTCTACAGATCGAGCAGTACTTC. This translates into CAWSLQIEQYF.

The V gene is TRBV28, the J gene TRBJ2-7; 8 positions agree with TRBD2. The CDR3 is made up of 13 amino acids. V shed 10 bases, J shed 4 bases, and the junction held 9 bases outside the gene matches. Germline CDR1 and CDR2: MDHEN and SYDVKM. CDR3 in amino acids: CATFSGSTYEQYF. The CDR3 DNA is TGTGCCACCTTCAGCGGGAGCACGTACGAGCAGTACTTC.

The chain couples TRBV6-6 to TRBJ2-1; 7 nucleotides agree with TRBD2. The germline V gene encodes CDR1 MNHNY and CDR2 SVGAGI (reference sequence). CDR3 size: 16 residues. The V gene end was trimmed by 0 bases and the J gene end by 2 bases; junction bases not matched to a gene: 4. CDR3 in DNA: TGTGCCAGCAGTTACTCTCGGGGGGTGCCCTACAATGAGCAGTTCTTC. Translation gives CASSYSRGVPYNEQFF.

The chain uses TRBV19 and TRBJ1-5; a weak D match, TRBD1 (5 bases). The CDR3 has 15 amino acids. Per germline, CDR1 LNHDA and CDR2 SQIVND (reference sequence). V gave up 10 bases and J gave up 2 bases, with 18 bases separating them. CDR3 DNA: TGTGCCACCTCCGGCGGCAGGGCTGGCAATCAGCCCCAGCATTTT. The encoded protein is CATSGGRAGNQPQHF.